This T cell receptor (beta chain) appears in the sequencing data of a study of T-cell reconstitution after alpha-beta-depleted transplantation in children. The germline V gene has CDR1 SEHNR and CDR2 FQNEAQ (reference sequence). The CDR3 extends over 13 amino acids. The V end was cut by 0 bases, the J end by 4 bases, with 6 bases between. A TCRbeta library incorporating unique molecular identifiers was prepared. TCRdb re-called the PCR reads through MiXCR, storing one row per CDR3 protein. Of about 500,000 distinct CDR3 sequences in the sample, around a third were seen once. The receptor was isolated from a human donor who donated a stem cell graft to a child with aplastic anemia. This specimen was PBMCs from the stem cell graft donor, taken from the stem cell graft. The chain recombines TRBV7-9 with TRBJ1-1, with D hard to call. In nucleotides, the CDR3 is TGTGCCAGCAGCTTAGCGGCAGGCACTGAAGCTTTCTTT. It encodes CASSLAAGTEAFF.